This T cell receptor (beta chain) was observed in a study of blood T cell repertoires in COVID-19. Overall study context: Italy, Spain and the United States were the sources of the convalescent and acute COVID-19 samples. PBMCs, B-cell-depleted T cells, or T cells provided the cDNA or gDNA that made up the material.

In the study's own analysis: Scientists estimated how many nucleated cells there were by amplifying reference gene primers. Clones were sequenced by immunoSEQ multiplex PCR, and TCRdb holds only the in-frame ones, with some missing. D and trimming were read from the DNA, whereas the V and J calls and clone size are those reported in that table. The table shows more than 110,000 clones, with 75% to 80% occurring only once. Two negative PCRs, clearance, or symptom resolution characterized the recovered Cohort 3 donors. From germline, CDR1 is SGHVS and CDR2 FNYEAQ. V was pared by 0 bases and J by 9 bases, with 5 bases of the junction left unmatched. The CDR3 extends over 15 amino acids.

This chain joins TRBV7-6 and TRBJ1-6, with TRBD1 matching 7 bases. This receptor was taken from a woman aged 50 to 60 who had recovered from COVID-19. Source material: PBMCs or T cells enriched from blood (not recorded which). The CDR3 loop is CASSLASGGGSPLHF. The CDR3 DNA sequence: TGTGCCAGCAGCTTAGCGTCAGGGGGAGGTTCACCCCTCCACTTT.